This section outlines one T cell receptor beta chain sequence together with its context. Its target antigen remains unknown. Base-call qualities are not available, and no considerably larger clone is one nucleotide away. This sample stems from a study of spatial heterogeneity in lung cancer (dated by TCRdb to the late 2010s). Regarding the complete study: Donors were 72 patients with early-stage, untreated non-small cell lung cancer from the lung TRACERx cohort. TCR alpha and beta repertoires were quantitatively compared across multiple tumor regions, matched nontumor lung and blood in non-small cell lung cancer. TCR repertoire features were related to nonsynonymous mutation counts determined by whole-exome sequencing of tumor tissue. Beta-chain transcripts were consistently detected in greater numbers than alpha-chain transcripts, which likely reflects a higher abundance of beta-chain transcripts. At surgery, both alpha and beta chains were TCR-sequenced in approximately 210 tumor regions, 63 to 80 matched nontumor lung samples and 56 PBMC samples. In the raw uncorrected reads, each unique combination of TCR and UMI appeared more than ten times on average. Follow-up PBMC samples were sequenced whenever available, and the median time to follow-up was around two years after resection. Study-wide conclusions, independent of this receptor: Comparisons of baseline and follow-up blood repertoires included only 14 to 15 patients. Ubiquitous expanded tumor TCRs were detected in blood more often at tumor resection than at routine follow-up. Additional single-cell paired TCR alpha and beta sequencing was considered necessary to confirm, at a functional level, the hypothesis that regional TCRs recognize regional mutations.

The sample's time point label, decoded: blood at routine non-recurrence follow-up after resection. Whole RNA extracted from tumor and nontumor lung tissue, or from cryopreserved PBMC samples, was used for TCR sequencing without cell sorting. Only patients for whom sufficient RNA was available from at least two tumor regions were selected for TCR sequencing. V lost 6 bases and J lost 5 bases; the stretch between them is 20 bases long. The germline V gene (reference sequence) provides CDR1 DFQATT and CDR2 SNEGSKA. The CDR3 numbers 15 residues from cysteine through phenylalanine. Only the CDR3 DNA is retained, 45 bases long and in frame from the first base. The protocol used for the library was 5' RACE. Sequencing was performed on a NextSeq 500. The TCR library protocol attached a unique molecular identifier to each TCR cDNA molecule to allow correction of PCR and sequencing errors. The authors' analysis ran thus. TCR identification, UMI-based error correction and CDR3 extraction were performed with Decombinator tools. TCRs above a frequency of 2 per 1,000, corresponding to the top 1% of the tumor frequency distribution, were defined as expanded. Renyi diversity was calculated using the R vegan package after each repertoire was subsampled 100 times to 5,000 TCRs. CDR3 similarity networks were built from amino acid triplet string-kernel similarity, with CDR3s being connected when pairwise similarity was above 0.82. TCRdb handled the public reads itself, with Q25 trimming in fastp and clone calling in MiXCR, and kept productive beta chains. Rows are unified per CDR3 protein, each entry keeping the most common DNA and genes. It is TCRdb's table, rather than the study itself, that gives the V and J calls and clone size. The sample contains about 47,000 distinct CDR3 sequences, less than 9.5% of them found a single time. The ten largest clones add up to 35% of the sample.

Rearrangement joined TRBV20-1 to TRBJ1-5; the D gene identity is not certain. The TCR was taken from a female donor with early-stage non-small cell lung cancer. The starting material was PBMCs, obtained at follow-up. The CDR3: CSAGSNMVGHQPQHF. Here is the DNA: TGCAGTGCGGGGTCAAATATGGTCGGACATCAGCCCCAGCATTTT.